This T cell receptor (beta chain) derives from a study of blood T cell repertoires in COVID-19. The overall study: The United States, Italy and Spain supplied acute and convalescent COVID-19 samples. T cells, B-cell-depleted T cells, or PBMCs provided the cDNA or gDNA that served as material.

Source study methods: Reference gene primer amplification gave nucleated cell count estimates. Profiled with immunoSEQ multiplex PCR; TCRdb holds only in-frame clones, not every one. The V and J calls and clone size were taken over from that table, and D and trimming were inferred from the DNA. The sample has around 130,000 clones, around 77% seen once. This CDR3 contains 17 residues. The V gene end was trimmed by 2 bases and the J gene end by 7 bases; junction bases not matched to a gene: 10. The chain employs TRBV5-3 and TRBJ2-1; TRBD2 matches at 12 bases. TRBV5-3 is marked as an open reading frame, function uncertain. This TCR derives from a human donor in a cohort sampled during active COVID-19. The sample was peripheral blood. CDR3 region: CARSFQLAGGPRNEQFF. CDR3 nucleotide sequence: TGTGCCAGAAGCTTTCAACTAGCGGGGGGCCCGCGGAATGAGCAGTTCTTC.